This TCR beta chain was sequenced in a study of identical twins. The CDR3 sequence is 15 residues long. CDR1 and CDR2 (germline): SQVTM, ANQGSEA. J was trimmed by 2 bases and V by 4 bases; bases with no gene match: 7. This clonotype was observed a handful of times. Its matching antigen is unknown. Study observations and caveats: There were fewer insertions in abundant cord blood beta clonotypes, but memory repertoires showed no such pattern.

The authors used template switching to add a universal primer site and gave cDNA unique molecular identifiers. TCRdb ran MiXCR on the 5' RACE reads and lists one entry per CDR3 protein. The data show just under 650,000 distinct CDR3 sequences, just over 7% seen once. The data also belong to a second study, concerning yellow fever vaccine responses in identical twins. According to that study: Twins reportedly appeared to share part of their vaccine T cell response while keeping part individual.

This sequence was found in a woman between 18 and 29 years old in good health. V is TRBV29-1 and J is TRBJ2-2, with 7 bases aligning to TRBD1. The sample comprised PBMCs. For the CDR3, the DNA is TGCAGCGTTGGACAGGGAACAATAAACACCGGGGAGCTGTTTTTT. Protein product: CSVGQGTINTGELFF.